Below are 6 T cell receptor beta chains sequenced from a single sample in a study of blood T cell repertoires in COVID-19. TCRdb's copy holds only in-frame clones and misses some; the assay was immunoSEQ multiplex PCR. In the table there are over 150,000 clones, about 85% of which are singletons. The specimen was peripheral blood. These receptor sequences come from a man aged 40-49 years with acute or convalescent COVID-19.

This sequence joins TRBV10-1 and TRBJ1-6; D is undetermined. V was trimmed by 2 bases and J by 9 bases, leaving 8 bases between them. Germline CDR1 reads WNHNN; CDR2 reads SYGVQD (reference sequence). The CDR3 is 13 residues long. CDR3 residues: CASSENHSSPLHF. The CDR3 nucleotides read TGCGCCAGCAGTGAGAACCACAGTTCACCCCTCCACTTT.

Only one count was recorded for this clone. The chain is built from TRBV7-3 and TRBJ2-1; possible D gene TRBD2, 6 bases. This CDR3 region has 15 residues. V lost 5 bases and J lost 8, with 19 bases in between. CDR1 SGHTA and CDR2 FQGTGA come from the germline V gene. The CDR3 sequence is CASSPGTEGMYEQFF. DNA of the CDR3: TGTGCCAGCAGCCCCGGGACGGAGGGGATGTATGAGCAGTTCTTC.

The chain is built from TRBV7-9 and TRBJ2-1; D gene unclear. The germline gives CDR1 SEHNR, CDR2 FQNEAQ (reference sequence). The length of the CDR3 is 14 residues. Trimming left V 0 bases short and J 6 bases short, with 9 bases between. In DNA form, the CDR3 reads TGTGCCAGCAGCTTAGCCGGGTTCGGCAATGAGCAGTTCTTC. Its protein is CASSLAGFGNEQFF.

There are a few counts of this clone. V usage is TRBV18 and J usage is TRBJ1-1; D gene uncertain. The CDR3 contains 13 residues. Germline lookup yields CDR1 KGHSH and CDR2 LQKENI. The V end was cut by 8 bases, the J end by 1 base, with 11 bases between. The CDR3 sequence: CASQAVENTEAFF. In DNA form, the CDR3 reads TGTGCCAGCCAGGCAGTTGAGAACACTGAAGCTTTCTTT.

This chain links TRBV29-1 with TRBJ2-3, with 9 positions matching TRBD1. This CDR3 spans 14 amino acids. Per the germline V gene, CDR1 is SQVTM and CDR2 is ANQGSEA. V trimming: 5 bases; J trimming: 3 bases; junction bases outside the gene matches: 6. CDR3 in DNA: TGCAGCGTTACTGACAGGGGGGGGACAGATACGCAGTATTTT. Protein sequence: CSVTDRGGTDTQYF.

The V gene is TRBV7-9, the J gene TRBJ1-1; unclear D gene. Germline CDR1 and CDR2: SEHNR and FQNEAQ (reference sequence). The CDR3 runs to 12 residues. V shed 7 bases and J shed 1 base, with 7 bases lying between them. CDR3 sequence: CASILENTEAFF. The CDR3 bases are TGTGCCAGCATCCTAGAGAACACTGAAGCTTTCTTT.